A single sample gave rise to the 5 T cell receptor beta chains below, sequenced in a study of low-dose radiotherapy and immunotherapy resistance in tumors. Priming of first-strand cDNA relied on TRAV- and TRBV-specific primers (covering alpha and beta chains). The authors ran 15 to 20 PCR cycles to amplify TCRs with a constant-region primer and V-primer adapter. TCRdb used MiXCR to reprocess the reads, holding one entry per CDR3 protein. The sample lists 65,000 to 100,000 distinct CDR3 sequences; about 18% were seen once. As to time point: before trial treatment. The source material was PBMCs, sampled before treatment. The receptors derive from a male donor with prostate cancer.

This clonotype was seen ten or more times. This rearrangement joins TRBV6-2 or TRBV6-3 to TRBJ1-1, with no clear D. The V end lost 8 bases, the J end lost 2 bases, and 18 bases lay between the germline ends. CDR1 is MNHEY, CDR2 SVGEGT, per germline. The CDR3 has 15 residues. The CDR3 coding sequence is TGTGCCAGCGTCGGCAGTACCGGGAGAAACACTGAAGCTTTCTTT. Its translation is CASVGSTGRNTEAFF.

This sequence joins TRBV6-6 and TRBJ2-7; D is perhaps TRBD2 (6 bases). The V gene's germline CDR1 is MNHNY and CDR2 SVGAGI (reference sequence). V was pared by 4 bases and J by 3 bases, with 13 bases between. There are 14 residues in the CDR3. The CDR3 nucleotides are TGTGCCAGCAGTTCGCCGGGACTGAGCTACGAGCAGTACTTC. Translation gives CASSSPGLSYEQYF.

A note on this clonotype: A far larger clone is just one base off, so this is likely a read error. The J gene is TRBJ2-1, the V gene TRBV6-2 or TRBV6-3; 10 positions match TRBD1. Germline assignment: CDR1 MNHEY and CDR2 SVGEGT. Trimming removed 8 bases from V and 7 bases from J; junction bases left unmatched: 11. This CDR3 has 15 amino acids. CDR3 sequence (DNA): TGTGCCAGCTCGAAGGGCCGGGACAGGGGAAATGAGCAGTTCTTC. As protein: CASSKGRDRGNEQFF.

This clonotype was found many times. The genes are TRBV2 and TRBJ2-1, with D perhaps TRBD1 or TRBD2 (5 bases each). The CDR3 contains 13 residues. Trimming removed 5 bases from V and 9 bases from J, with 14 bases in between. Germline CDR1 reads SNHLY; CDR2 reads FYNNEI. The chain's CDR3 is CASSPFSGSEQFF. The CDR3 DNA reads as TGTGCCAGCAGTCCGTTTTCAGGGAGTGAGCAGTTCTTC.

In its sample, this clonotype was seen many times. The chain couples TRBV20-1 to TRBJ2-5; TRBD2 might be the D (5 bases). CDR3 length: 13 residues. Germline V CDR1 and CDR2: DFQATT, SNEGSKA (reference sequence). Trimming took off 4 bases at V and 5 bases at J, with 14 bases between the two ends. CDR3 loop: CSATRDRGETQYF. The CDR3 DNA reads TGCAGTGCTACAAGGGATAGAGGGGAGACCCAGTACTTC.